This is a list of T cell receptor beta chains from one sample in a study of T-cell memory formation after mild COVID-19. TCRdb redid the calling of the 5' RACE reads with MiXCR, one entry per CDR3 protein. Of around 300,000 distinct CDR3 sequences listed, roughly 13% are singletons. The sample taken for sequencing was PBMCs or a T cell subset sorted from them (not recorded which). These receptors came from a man between 18 and 29 years old who had mild COVID-19 (a few samples of this study predate the infection). Cell type and time point are not known. Each CDR3 is given with its conserved first and last residue. D genes are given only for firm matches. Size tells how often a clone was seen (once, few, many) or the class of an expanded clone, and some rows leave it out.

clone size: many
D gene: TRBD2
J gene: TRBJ2-1
V gene: TRBV5-1
CDR3 DNA: TGCGCCAGCAGCCTACTAGCGGGGGGCCTTAATGAGCAGTTCTTC
CDR3 protein: CASSLLAGGLNEQFF

clone size: few
D gene: .
J gene: TRBJ2-5
V gene: TRBV7-6
CDR3 DNA: TGTGCCAGCAGCAAAATTGTGTGGGCGCCTTCGTACTTC
CDR3 protein: CASSKIVWAPSYF

clone size: .
D gene: .
J gene: TRBJ2-2
V gene: TRBV21-1
CDR3 DNA: TGTGCCAGCAGCAAAGGCGCCAGTCCCGTTCGGGCCGGGGAGCTGTTTTTT
CDR3 protein: CASSKGASPVRAGELFF

clone size: .
D gene: .
J gene: TRBJ2-2
V gene: TRBV6-5
CDR3 DNA: TGTGCCAGCAGTTACTCGAAGGGGGACCGCGCTCCCGGGGAGCTGTTTTTT
CDR3 protein: CASSYSKGDRAPGELFF

clone size: .
D gene: .
J gene: TRBJ2-5
V gene: TRBV19
CDR3 DNA: TGTGCCAGTAGTATGGCTAACCAAGAGACCCAGTACTTC
CDR3 protein: CASSMANQETQYF

clone size: .
D gene: .
J gene: TRBJ2-1
V gene: TRBV7-9
CDR3 DNA: TGTGCCAGCAGCGCCCTTATCGGTGAGCAGTTCTTC
CDR3 protein: CASSALIGEQFF

clone size: many
D gene: .
J gene: TRBJ1-5
V gene: TRBV5-1
CDR3 DNA: TGCGCCAGCAGCTGGGACAGCAATCAGCCCCAGCATTTT
CDR3 protein: CASSWDSNQPQHF

clone size: few
D gene: .
J gene: TRBJ1-1
V gene: TRBV27
CDR3 DNA: TGTGCCAGCAGTCCCACGACACTTATGAACACTGAAGCTTTCTTT
CDR3 protein: CASSPTTLMNTEAFF

clone size: few
D gene: .
J gene: TRBJ1-1
V gene: TRBV6-5
CDR3 DNA: TGTGCCAGCAGCCCCGACCACAGGGTACAGAACACTGAAGCTTTCTTT
CDR3 protein: CASSPDHRVQNTEAFF

clone size: few
D gene: TRBD2
J gene: TRBJ2-1
V gene: TRBV18
CDR3 DNA: TGTGCCAGCTCACCCTGGGGGGGTAACAATGAGCAGTTCTTC
CDR3 protein: CASSPWGGNNEQFF

clone size: few
D gene: .
J gene: TRBJ1-2
V gene: TRBV7-6
CDR3 DNA: TGTGCCAGCAGCTTAGCCGAAAGGGGTGGCTACACCTTC
CDR3 protein: CASSLAERGGYTF

clone size: few
D gene: TRBD1
J gene: TRBJ1-2
V gene: TRBV5-1
CDR3 DNA: TGCGCCAGCAGATCCGGGACAGGGTTCGTTGGCTACACCTTC
CDR3 protein: CASRSGTGFVGYTF

clone size: .
D gene: TRBD2
J gene: TRBJ2-1
V gene: TRBV11-2
CDR3 DNA: TGTGCCAGCAGCTCATCTAGCGGGGCGGACAATGAGCAGTTCTTC
CDR3 protein: CASSSSSGADNEQFF

clone size: .
D gene: TRBD2
J gene: TRBJ2-5
V gene: TRBV2
CDR3 DNA: TGTGCCAGCACGTTCGGGACTACTATCCAAGAGACCCAGTACTTC
CDR3 protein: CASTFGTTIQETQYF

clone size: .
D gene: .
J gene: TRBJ2-2
V gene: TRBV9
CDR3 DNA: TGTGCCAGCAGCGCGAGGAGGGGATCGAACACCGGGGAGCTGTTTTTT
CDR3 protein: CASSARRGSNTGELFF

clone size: .
D gene: TRBD2
J gene: TRBJ2-3
V gene: TRBV20-1
CDR3 DNA: TGCAGTGCTAGCCTGAGGAGCGGGAGTGCAGATACGCAGTATTTT
CDR3 protein: CSASLRSGSADTQYF

clone size: .
D gene: .
J gene: TRBJ1-1
V gene: TRBV7-2
CDR3 DNA: TGTGCCAGCAGCTCCCAGGAGGGGAGTAGGACTGAAGCTTTCTTT
CDR3 protein: CASSSQEGSRTEAFF

clone size: .
D gene: TRBD1
J gene: TRBJ2-6
V gene: TRBV5-1
CDR3 DNA: TGCGCCAGCAGCTCCGGACAGGGACGTGGGGCCAACGTCCTGACTTTC
CDR3 protein: CASSSGQGRGANVLTF

clone size: .
D gene: TRBD2
J gene: TRBJ2-7
V gene: TRBV15
CDR3 DNA: TGTGCCACCAGCAGAGGGCAGGGAGGGGACTACGAGCAGTACTTC
CDR3 protein: CATSRGQGGDYEQYF

clone size: .
D gene: .
J gene: TRBJ1-1
V gene: TRBV4-3
CDR3 DNA: TGCGCCAGCAGCCGGTACGAGACCCCGGACACTGAAGCTTTCTTT
CDR3 protein: CASSRYETPDTEAFF

clone size: many
D gene: .
J gene: TRBJ2-2
V gene: TRBV18
CDR3 DNA: TGTGCCAGCTCACCTATCCTCGGCACCGGGGAGCTGTTTTTT
CDR3 protein: CASSPILGTGELFF

clone size: .
D gene: .
J gene: TRBJ1-1
V gene: TRBV7-2
CDR3 DNA: TGTGCCTCGAGCAGGAGGGAGGCTTTCTTT
CDR3 protein: CASSRREAFF

clone size: few
D gene: TRBD1
J gene: TRBJ1-5
V gene: TRBV9
CDR3 DNA: TGTGCCAGCAGCCAGACAGGGGATGGTCGGCCCCAGCATTTT
CDR3 protein: CASSQTGDGRPQHF

clone size: few
D gene: .
J gene: TRBJ2-7
V gene: TRBV6-2/TRBV6-3
CDR3 DNA: TGTGCCAGCAGCCCCTCTGGGACTCCCTACGAGCAGTACTTC
CDR3 protein: CASSPSGTPYEQYF